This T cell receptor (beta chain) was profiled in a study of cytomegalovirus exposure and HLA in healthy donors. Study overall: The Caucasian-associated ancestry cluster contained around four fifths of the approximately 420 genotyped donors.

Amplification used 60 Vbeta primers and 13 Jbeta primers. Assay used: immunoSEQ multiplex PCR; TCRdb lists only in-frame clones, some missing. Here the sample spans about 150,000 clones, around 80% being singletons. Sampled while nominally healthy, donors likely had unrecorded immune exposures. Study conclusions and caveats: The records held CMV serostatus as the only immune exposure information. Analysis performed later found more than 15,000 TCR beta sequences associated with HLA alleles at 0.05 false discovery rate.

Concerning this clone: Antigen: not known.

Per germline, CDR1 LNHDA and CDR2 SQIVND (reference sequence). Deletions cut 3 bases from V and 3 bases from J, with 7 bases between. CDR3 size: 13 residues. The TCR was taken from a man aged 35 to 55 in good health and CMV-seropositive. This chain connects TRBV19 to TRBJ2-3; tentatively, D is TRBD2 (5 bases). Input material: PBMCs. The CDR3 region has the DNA TGTGCCAGTAGTATCACGGGGACAGATACGCAGTATTTT. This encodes CASSITGTDTQYF.